Sequencing of this TCR beta chain was carried out in a study of T cell changes during pregnancy in multiple sclerosis. V lost 6 bases to trimming and J lost 1 base, with 12 bases between them. Germline CDR1 and CDR2: LGHNT and FRNRAP. The CDR3 is 14 amino acids. Sequenced by immunoSEQ multiplex PCR; TCRdb stores in-frame clones only, minus some. The profile shows 50,000 to 65,000 clones, roughly 92% of them singletons. This TCR came from a female donor with multiple sclerosis, enrolled in a pregnancy study. This chain joins TRBV12-5 and TRBJ1-2; D is ambiguous. The source was peripheral blood, collected in the first trimester of pregnancy. CDR3 sequence: CASGQPDFNYGYTF. In DNA, the CDR3 is TGTGCTAGTGGACAACCAGATTTTAACTATGGCTACACCTTC.